Each of the 29 T cell receptor beta chains below was sequenced from the same sample in a study of OX40 agonist ivuxolimab in advanced cancers. TCRdb's table, derived via immunoSEQ multiplex PCR, lists solely in-frame clones and lacks some. The sample has about 80,000 clones; more than 75% are singletons. Sequences were derived from CD4+ or CD8+ T cells sorted from blood, sampled in a trial of the OX40 agonist ivuxolimab. The receptor set was obtained from an adult with an advanced solid tumor such as melanoma, head and neck, liver or kidney cancer.

The chain recombines TRBV7-8 with TRBJ1-5, with D possibly TRBD1 on 6 matching bases. Germline V gene sequence: CDR1 SGHVS, CDR2 FQNEAQ. Trimming cost V 1 base and J 0 bases, with 10 bases left between them. This CDR3 comprises 16 residues. The CDR3 DNA sequence: TGTGCCAGCAGCTTAGAGGGGGTCTATAGCAATCAGCCCCAGCATTTT. Amino acid sequence: CASSLEGVYSNQPQHF.

This chain uses TRBV18 with TRBJ1-1; 11 bases agree with TRBD1. This CDR3 comprises 14 residues. The germline V gene has CDR1 KGHSH and CDR2 LQKENI. Trimming cost V 3 bases and J 4 bases; bases outside gene matches: 1. Here the CDR3 reads CASSPGTGGTEAFF. The CDR3 coding sequence is TGTGCCAGCTCACCCGGGACAGGGGGCACTGAAGCTTTCTTT.

The chain recombines TRBV6-1 with TRBJ1-1; D is possibly TRBD1 (6 bases). Germline CDR1 reads MNHNS; CDR2 reads SASEGT. With 4 bases removed from V and 4 bases from J, the gap between germline ends came to 13 bases. CDR3 length: 14 amino acids. In DNA form, the CDR3 reads TGTGCCAGCAGTGCTGCAACAGGGTCCACTGAAGCTTTCTTT. This translates into CASSAATGSTEAFF.

The V and J genes are TRBV18 and TRBJ2-2; 11 bases map to TRBD2. J lost 4 bases, V lost 0 bases, and 4 bases had no gene match. CDR3 length: 17 amino acids. From germline, CDR1 is KGHSH and CDR2 LQKENI. The CDR3 nucleotides are TGTGCCAGCTCACCACCCGGGACTAGCGGTATCACCGGGGAGCTGTTTTTT. Amino acid sequence: CASSPPGTSGITGELFF.

J is TRBJ1-4 and V is TRBV5-1; D ambiguous. With 1 base removed from V and 0 bases from J, the gap between germline ends came to 10 bases. The CDR3 runs to 16 residues. CDR1 and CDR2 from the germline V gene are SGHRS and YFSETQ. The CDR3 bases are TGCGCCAGCAGCTTGTTCGGACCCGCAACTAATGAAAAACTGTTTTTT. Translated: CASSLFGPATNEKLFF.

The genes are TRBV7-9 and TRBJ1-5; possible D gene TRBD1, 5 bases. The CDR3 runs to 12 residues. The germline V and J ends were trimmed by 8 bases and 7 bases, with 12 bases remaining between them. CDR1 and CDR2 from the germline V gene are SEHNR and FQNEAQ (reference sequence). CDR3 DNA sequence: TGTGCCAGCGGGCAGGGCCGACAGCCCCAGCATTTT. It specifies CASGQGRQPQHF. The full variable domain, its missing parts supplied by reference TRBV7-9 and TRBJ1-5, is DTGVSQNPRHKITKRGQNVTFRCDPISEHNRLYWYRQTLGQGPEFLTYFQNEAQLEKSRLLSDRFSAERPKGSFSTLEIQRTEQGDSAMYLCASGQGRQPQHFGDGTRLSIL.

DNA for the CDR3: TGTGCCAGCAGCCCCCGGGCGGGTGGGGATCAGCCCCAGCATTTT. Translation gives CASSPRAGGDQPQHF. This chain uses TRBV7-2 with TRBJ1-5; D unclear. This CDR3 is built from 15 residues. The germline gives CDR1 SGHTA, CDR2 FQGNSA. V lost 5 bases and J 5 bases, leaving 16 bases between the germline ends.

The chain recombines TRBV6-1 with TRBJ2-2; 7 bases are a match to TRBD1. The length of the CDR3 is 13 residues. After removal of 10 bases from V and 3 bases from J, the junction contained 5 bases not matched to a gene. Looked up from germline, CDR1 is MNHNS and CDR2 is SASEGT. The CDR3 reads CATTTGYTGELFF. CDR3 DNA: TGTGCCACCACGACAGGGTACACCGGGGAGCTGTTTTTT.

This chain joins TRBV18 and TRBJ1-5; the match to TRBD1 covers 7 bases. Trimming removed 6 bases from V and 8 bases from J; junction bases left unmatched: 4. The CDR3 sequence is 12 residues long. Germline V gives CDR1 KGHSH, CDR2 LQKENI. The CDR3 DNA is TGTGCCAGCTCCCCAACAGGGGAGCCCCAGCATTTT. Translating gives CASSPTGEPQHF.

The chain employs TRBV6-5 and TRBJ2-1, with D tentatively TRBD2 (6 bases). Trimming stripped 2 bases from V and 3 bases from J, with 11 bases between. CDR1 is MNHEY, CDR2 SVGAGI, per germline. This CDR3 has 15 residues. As DNA, the CDR3 is TGTGCCAGCAGTTACCAGTGGGGGGACTACAATGAGCAGTTCTTC. Its translation: CASSYQWGDYNEQFF.

The V and J genes are TRBV2 and TRBJ2-7; 8 positions agree with TRBD1. This CDR3 is 14 amino acids long. The trim removed 8 bases at V and 0 bases at J, leaving 6 bases unmatched. Germline V gene sequence: CDR1 SNHLY, CDR2 FYNNEI. CDR3 loop: CASHRTGNSYEQYF. The CDR3 DNA reads as TGTGCCAGCCATAGGACAGGGAACTCCTACGAGCAGTACTTC.

The chain has TRBV5-1 and TRBJ2-4; D perhaps matches TRBD2 (6 bases). The V end was cut by 5 bases, the J end by 0 bases, with 27 bases between. CDR3 length: 20 residues. Germline lookup yields CDR1 SGHRS and CDR2 YFSETQ. This chain's CDR3 is CASSGSGGSTDVIAKNIQYF. DNA for the CDR3: TGCGCCAGCAGTGGTAGTGGGGGGTCCACGGATGTGATAGCCAAAAACATTCAGTACTTC. The complete variable domain, with remaining parts taken from reference TRBV5-1 and TRBJ2-4, reads KAGVTQTPRYLIKTRGQQVTLSCSPISGHRSVSWYQQTPGQGLQFLFEYFSETQRNKGNFPGRFSGRQFSNSRSEMNVSTLELGDSALYLCASSGSGGSTDVIAKNIQYFGAGTRLSVL.

The chain carries TRBV7-6 and TRBJ2-7, with D possibly matching TRBD2 (6 bases). The CDR3 covers 15 residues. Germline lookup yields CDR1 SGHVS and CDR2 FNYEAQ. Trimming pared 4 bases from V and 3 bases from J, leaving 16 bases between. This CDR3 is CASSSFPGSYYEQYF. DNA of the CDR3: TGTGCCAGCAGCTCATTTCCCGGGAGCTACTACGAGCAGTACTTC.

The chain is built from TRBV18 and TRBJ1-5; no definite D call. The CDR3 spans 11 residues. Germline assignment: CDR1 KGHSH and CDR2 LQKENI. V was clipped by 2 bases and J by 9 bases, with 5 bases between them. CDR3 sequence: CASSPGGPQHF. The CDR3 region has the DNA TGTGCCAGCTCACCAGGAGGGCCCCAGCATTTT.

The chain couples TRBV7-6 to TRBJ2-5; D is tentatively TRBD1 or TRBD2 (6 bases each). V lost 5 bases and J 5 bases, leaving 15 bases between the germline ends. Germline V gives CDR1 SGHVS, CDR2 FNYEAQ. This CDR3 has 14 amino acids. CDR3: CASSVRRGEETQYF. The CDR3, as DNA: TGTGCCAGCAGCGTACGAAGGGGGGAGGAGACCCAGTACTTC.

The CDR3 sequence is CASSLLDEQYF. CDR3 DNA: TGTGCCAGCAGCTTACTGGACGAGCAGTACTTC. V gene TRBV7-8 combines with J gene TRBJ2-7; D not certain. The length of the CDR3 is 11 residues. Looked up from germline, CDR1 is SGHVS and CDR2 is FQNEAQ. V gave up 2 bases and J gave up 5 bases, with 4 bases separating them.

The J gene is TRBJ2-3, the V gene TRBV14, with D uncertain. CDR3 size: 13 residues. V was cut by 2 bases and J by 8 bases, with 11 bases left in between. Looked up from germline, CDR1 is SGHDN and CDR2 is FVKESK. The CDR3 region has the DNA TGTGCCAGCAGCCAATTCGGCTGGGGTACGCAGTATTTT. Translating gives CASSQFGWGTQYF. Full variable domain (outside the CDR3, taken from reference TRBV14 and TRBJ2-3): EAGVTQFPSHSVIEKGQTVTLRCDPISGHDNLYWYRRVMGKEIKFLLHFVKESKQDESGMPNNRFLAERTGGTYSTLKVQPAELEDSGVYFCASSQFGWGTQYFGPGTRLTVL.

This rearrangement joins TRBV6-1 to TRBJ1-5, with 7 positions matching TRBD1. The CDR3 runs 13 residues. The germline V gene encodes CDR1 MNHNS and CDR2 SASEGT. Germline trimming cut 5 bases from V and 7 bases from J; bases unmatched to any gene: 5. CDR3 sequence reads: CASSPQGGQPQHF. As DNA, the CDR3 is TGTGCCAGCAGTCCTCAGGGGGGACAGCCCCAGCATTTT.

CDR3 bases: TGCAGCGCTCGGACAGGGGGGGATGAGCAGTTCTTC. It encodes CSARTGGDEQFF. V and J are TRBV29-1 and TRBJ2-1; 10 bases match TRBD1. V shed 7 bases, J shed 8 bases, and the junction held 5 bases outside the gene matches. Germline V lookup: CDR1 SQVTM, CDR2 ANQGSEA. The CDR3 spans 12 residues.

This clone appeared a single time. The same CDR3 can be traced to other DNA sequences in this sample. The chain recombines TRBV7-2 with TRBJ2-7, with TRBD1 identical over 11 bases. Trimming at V came to 4 bases and at J to 4 bases, leaving 3 bases not matched to a gene. CDR3 length: 14 residues. Germline V gene data show CDR1 as SGHTA and CDR2 as FQGNSA. DNA of the CDR3: TGTGCCAGCAGCTCTGGACAGGGGGCTTACGAGCAGTACTTC. Translation: CASSSGQGAYEQYF.

The chain recombines TRBV5-1 with TRBJ2-3; D is possibly TRBD2 (6 bases). CDR3 length equals 17 residues. V lost 0 bases to trimming and J lost 2 bases, with 16 bases between them. Looked up from germline, CDR1 is SGHRS and CDR2 is YFSETQ. The CDR3 DNA reads TGCGCCAGCAGCTTGGCCTCGGTGGGGGGAGTCACAGATACGCAGTATTTT. Its protein product is CASSLASVGGVTDTQYF. The entire variable domain, with the rest obtained from reference TRBV5-1 and TRBJ2-3, is as follows: KAGVTQTPRYLIKTRGQQVTLSCSPISGHRSVSWYQQTPGQGLQFLFEYFSETQRNKGNFPGRFSGRQFSNSRSEMNVSTLELGDSALYLCASSLASVGGVTDTQYFGPGTRLTVL.

This clone was observed once. This sequence joins TRBV4-2 and TRBJ2-7; the D is unclear. The CDR3 contains 14 residues. Trimming took off 5 bases at V and 6 bases at J, with 17 bases between the two ends. Germline V gene sequence: CDR1 LGHNA, CDR2 YNFKEQ. The CDR3 loop is CASSLVGRSGEQYF. The CDR3 DNA is TGTGCCAGCAGCTTGGTCGGGCGGTCTGGCGAGCAGTACTTC.

The rearrangement uses TRBV7-3 and TRBJ1-1; 11 bases agree with TRBD1. With V trimmed by 4 bases and J by 3 bases, 4 bases remained unmatched. CDR1 is SGHTA, CDR2 FQGTGA, per germline. CDR3 length equals 15 residues. The CDR3 reads CASSSGQGAHTEAFF. The CDR3 DNA is TGTGCCAGCAGCTCCGGACAGGGGGCGCACACTGAAGCTTTCTTT.

The chain combines TRBV5-1 with TRBJ2-5, with 7 bases matching TRBD1. Per the germline V gene, CDR1 is SGHRS and CDR2 is YFSETQ. After removal of 5 bases from V and 4 bases from J, the junction contained 11 bases not matched to a gene. The length of the CDR3 is 15 residues. CDR3 in DNA: TGCGCCAGCAGTAGGGGGCGAGATATAGGAGAGACCCAGTACTTC. It translates to CASSRGRDIGETQYF.

The rearrangement joins TRBV4-2 to TRBJ1-1, with D unclear. The CDR3 consists of 13 residues. The V end lost 4 bases, the J end lost 4 bases, and 10 bases lay between the germline ends. Per germline, CDR1 LGHNA and CDR2 YNFKEQ. The CDR3 DNA reads TGTGCCAGCAGCCCAAGCGGGAGCACTGAAGCTTTCTTT. Translation gives CASSPSGSTEAFF.

The chain links TRBV5-1 to TRBJ2-5; the match to TRBD1 covers 9 bases. The CDR3 contains 15 residues. From germline, CDR1 is SGHRS and CDR2 YFSETQ. After removal of 4 bases from V and 7 bases from J, the junction contained 11 bases not matched to a gene. The CDR3 DNA reads as TGCGCCAGCAGCCCCTACCGGGACAGGGACTCGACCCAGTACTTC. It specifies CASSPYRDRDSTQYF.

The V call is TRBV7-8, the J call TRBJ1-1; D is possibly TRBD1 (5 bases). Germline-derived CDR1 and CDR2 are SGHVS and FQNEAQ. Deletions cut 7 bases from V and 5 bases from J, with 14 bases between. This CDR3 is built from 13 residues. CDR3 residues: CASNFGAETEAFF. CDR3 nucleotide sequence: TGTGCCAGCAACTTCGGGGCAGAGACTGAAGCTTTCTTT.

J is TRBJ2-3 and V is TRBV9; D unresolved. The CDR3 covers 14 residues. The V gene lost 3 bases and the J gene lost 1 base, with 9 bases spanning the gap. Germline CDR1 SGDLS, CDR2 YYNGEE. CDR3 nucleotide sequence: TGTGCCAGCAGCGCCCCGGGCGGCACAGATACGCAGTATTTT. Translating it yields CASSAPGGTDTQYF.

J is TRBJ2-1 and V is TRBV7-8; D not resolved. The CDR3 extends over 12 amino acids. Germline loops: CDR1 SGHVS, CDR2 FQNEAQ. Trimming stripped 1 base from V and 15 bases from J, with 13 bases between. CDR3 in DNA: TGTGCCAGCAGCTTAGAGGAGCGTCCCCGGTTCTTC. Translated, it gives CASSLEERPRFF. Using reference TRBV7-8 and TRBJ2-1 for the parts outside the CDR3, the full variable domain is GAGVSQSPRYKVAKRGQDVALRCDPISGHVSLFWYQQALGQGPEFLTYFQNEAQLDKSGLPSDRFFAERPEGSVSTLKIQRTQQEDSAVYLCASSLEERPRFFGPGTRLTVL.